Listed here are 31 T cell receptor beta chains from one sample, sequenced in a study of blood T cell repertoires in COVID-19. This table comes from immunoSEQ multiplex PCR, and its TCRdb copy is limited to in-frame clones, with some not included. The table includes around 76,000 clones, about four fifths detected once. What was sequenced was peripheral blood. These receptor sequences come from a woman in her seventies with acute or convalescent COVID-19.

The CDR3 DNA reads as TGTGCCAGCCGAGCTTGGAATAGCGGGAGGTTTTCAGGCACAGATACGCAGTATTTT. Translation gives CASRAWNSGRFSGTDTQYF. The chain links TRBV5-4 to TRBJ2-3, with TRBD2 matching over 10 bases. V trimming: 7 bases; J trimming: 1 base; junction bases outside the gene matches: 18. The CDR3 runs to 19 residues. Germline CDR1 reads SGHNT; CDR2 reads YYREEE (reference sequence).

This chain connects TRBV3-1 (or the pseudogene TRBV3-2) to TRBJ2-7, with 12 bases fitting TRBD1. Germline values: CDR1 LGHDT, CDR2 YNNKEL (reference sequence). After removal of 3 bases from V and 4 bases from J, the junction contained 4 bases not matched to a gene. There are 15 residues in the CDR3. The CDR3 DNA reads as TGTGCCAGCAGCCACTGGGACAGGGGGCAGTACGAGCAGTACTTC. Translation gives CASSHWDRGQYEQYF.

The rearrangement uses TRBV18 and TRBJ2-7, with a possible D match to TRBD1 (6 bases). Germline V gene data show CDR1 as KGHSH and CDR2 as LQKENI. The CDR3 extends over 13 amino acids. Trimming took off 1 base at V and 7 bases at J, with 11 bases between the two ends. The CDR3 here is CASSPRTVGEQYF. The DNA of the CDR3 is TGTGCCAGCTCACCACGGACAGTTGGGGAGCAGTACTTC.

The chain links TRBV10-3 to TRBJ2-3, with TRBD2 matching 7 bases. CDR1 is ENHRY and CDR2 is SYGVKD in the germline V gene. Germline trimming cut 3 bases from V and 0 bases from J; bases unmatched to any gene: 9. This CDR3 is built from 17 residues. CDR3 amino acids: CAISEFKTGGSTDTQYF. CDR3 nucleotides: TGTGCCATCAGTGAATTCAAGACGGGGGGAAGCACAGATACGCAGTATTTT.

The V and J genes are TRBV19 and TRBJ2-1, with 8 bases that match TRBD1. The V gene's germline CDR1 is LNHDA and CDR2 SQIVND (reference sequence). V was clipped by 3 bases and J by 2 bases; unmatched bases: 6. This CDR3 has 16 amino acids. This CDR3 is CASSIFGQGPYNEQFF. As DNA, the CDR3 is TGTGCCAGTAGTATTTTTGGACAGGGACCCTACAATGAGCAGTTCTTC.

This clone was observed a single time. CDR3 loop: CASTTSGYNEQFF. Here the CDR3 DNA reads TGTGCCAGTACGACTAGCGGTTACAATGAGCAGTTCTTC. The rearrangement links TRBV12-3 or TRBV12-4 to TRBJ2-1, with TRBD2 matching over 9 bases. This CDR3 has 13 amino acids. With 9 bases clipped from V and 4 bases from J, the junction kept 4 bases outside the gene matches.

The chain is built from TRBV10-3 and TRBJ2-7, with 12 positions matching TRBD2. Per the germline V gene, CDR1 is ENHRY and CDR2 is SYGVKD. This CDR3 is built from 15 residues. J lost 9 bases, V lost 5 bases, and 11 bases had no gene match. The CDR3 DNA sequence: TGTGCCATCAGTCCCTCCGCGGGACTAGCGGGTGTGCAGTACTTC. It translates to CAISPSAGLAGVQYF.

The chain couples TRBV19 to TRBJ2-5; TRBD2 matches at 15 bases. This CDR3 is built from 18 residues. CDR1 is LNHDA, CDR2 SQIVND, per germline (reference sequence). The V segment lost 1 base and the J segment 4 bases; nucleotides outside the gene matches: 7. CDR3 region: CASSIVRTSGGAGETQYF. DNA for the CDR3: TGTGCCAGTAGTATAGTTCGGACTAGCGGGGGGGCCGGAGAGACCCAGTACTTC.

The chain combines TRBV27 with TRBJ2-1; 8 bases fit TRBD1. Trimming took 5 bases from V and 3 from J; bases not matched to a gene: 9. Germline CDR1 reads MNHEY; CDR2 reads SMNVEV (reference sequence). This CDR3 spans 16 amino acids. CDR3 DNA sequence: TGTGCCAGCAGTACCCGGACAGGGTGGGGCTACAATGAGCAGTTCTTC. Amino acids: CASSTRTGWGYNEQFF.

The V call is TRBV29-1, the J call TRBJ2-3, with a tentative D call TRBD1 (5 bases). Germline lookup yields CDR1 SQVTM and CDR2 ANQGSEA. This CDR3 spans 13 amino acids. V was pared by 7 bases and J by 0 bases, with 11 bases between. CDR3 in amino acids: CSGNRISTDTQYF. The CDR3 bases are TGCAGCGGTAACAGGATCAGCACAGATACGCAGTATTTT.

V and J are TRBV30 and TRBJ1-4, with D hard to call. This CDR3 spans 14 amino acids. V was cut by 5 bases and J by 5 bases, with 15 bases left in between. Germline CDR1 GTSNPN, CDR2 SVGIG (reference sequence). The CDR3, as DNA: TGTGCCTGGGGGATGAAGACTTTAAATGAAAAACTGTTTTTT. It codes for CAWGMKTLNEKLFF.

The chain links TRBV6-5 to TRBJ1-2, with TRBD1 as a possible D gene (5 bases). The CDR3 has 15 residues. The V gene lost 3 bases and the J gene lost 4 bases, with 15 bases spanning the gap. Per germline, CDR1 MNHEY and CDR2 SVGAGI. The CDR3 coding sequence is TGTGCCAGCAGTTATATTGGCAGTAGGGGCTATGGCTACACCTTC. Translating gives CASSYIGSRGYGYTF.

The V gene is TRBV4-1, the J gene TRBJ2-7; 8 bases match TRBD1. The CDR3 has 15 residues. Germline V gene lookup returns CDR1 MGHRA and CDR2 YSYEKL. The trim removed 3 bases at V and 0 bases at J, leaving 4 bases unmatched. CDR3 DNA: TGCGCCAGCAGCCACGGACAGGGAAGCTCCTACGAGCAGTACTTC. It encodes CASSHGQGSSYEQYF.

The chain joins TRBV4-2 to TRBJ2-2; 10 nucleotides align to TRBD2. The CDR3 length is 21 residues. CDR1 and CDR2 from the germline V gene are LGHNA and YNFKEQ. Trimming took 0 bases from V and 3 from J; bases not matched to a gene: 16. CDR3 residues: CASSQDPLASGSFGDTGELFF. The CDR3 nucleotides read TGTGCCAGCAGCCAAGACCCTTTAGCTAGCGGGAGCTTCGGGGACACCGGGGAGCTGTTTTTT.

This chain links TRBV5-1 with TRBJ2-5, with a weak D call TRBD2 (6 bases). V lost 7 bases to trimming and J lost 1 base, with 11 bases between them. This CDR3 comprises 13 residues. Germline V gives CDR1 SGHRS, CDR2 YFSETQ. The CDR3 nucleotides are TGCGCCAGCGGAAATAGCGGCCAAGAGACCCAGTACTTC. The encoded protein is CASGNSGQETQYF.

The table lists this clone with a count of one. J is TRBJ2-7 and V is TRBV25-1, with TRBD2 matching over 9 bases. The CDR3 is 16 amino acids. Germline V gene lookup returns CDR1 MGHDK and CDR2 SYGVNS. Germline trimming cut 6 bases from V and 0 bases from J; bases unmatched to any gene: 9. The CDR3 coding sequence is TGTGCCAGCAGGGGGCCCCAGCGGGGGGCCTCCTACGAGCAGTACTTC. Encoded protein: CASRGPQRGASYEQYF.

The CDR3 region has the DNA TGTGCCAGCAGCGTAGCTAGACAGGGGTCGTTCGAGCAGTTCTTC. This translates into CASSVARQGSFEQFF. The chain recombines TRBV9 with TRBJ2-1, with 8 bases matching TRBD1. Germline trimming cut 0 bases from V and 10 bases from J; bases unmatched to any gene: 9. Germline V gene lookup returns CDR1 SGDLS and CDR2 YYNGEE. The CDR3 spans 15 residues.

This CDR3 is CASSLEQGRETQYF. DNA for the CDR3: TGTGCCAGCAGCTTAGAACAGGGCAGGGAGACCCAGTACTTC. This chain links TRBV7-2 with TRBJ2-5, with D perhaps matching TRBD1 (6 bases). V shed 1 base and J shed 5 bases, with 11 bases lying between them. The CDR3 has 14 residues. Germline V gene lookup returns CDR1 SGHTA and CDR2 FQGNSA.

This clone was detected once. The V gene is TRBV28, the J gene TRBJ1-6, with 9 bases lining up with TRBD1. Unmatched junction bases numbered 8, after V lost 5 bases and J lost 9 bases. Germline V lookup: CDR1 MDHEN, CDR2 SYDVKM. CDR3 length: 15 amino acids. DNA for the CDR3: TGTGCCAGCAGTGACCCCGGGACAGGGTTTTCACCCCTCCACTTT. As protein: CASSDPGTGFSPLHF.

The genes are TRBV11-2 and TRBJ2-5; TRBD1 might be the D (6 bases). Looked up from germline, CDR1 is SGHAT and CDR2 is FQNNGV. V was shortened by 1 base and J by 13 bases, with 19 bases between the two germline ends. The CDR3 is made up of 14 amino acids. The DNA of the CDR3 is TGTGCCAGCAGCTTAGTTATCTTGGGGGCCGACTTGTACTTC. Encoded protein: CASSLVILGADLYF.

The table lists this clone with a few counts. The chain joins TRBV6-5 to TRBJ2-2, with 10 nucleotides matching TRBD1. The CDR3 is 14 residues long. Germline CDR1 MNHEY, CDR2 SVGAGI. After removal of 5 bases from V and 8 bases from J, the junction contained 5 bases not matched to a gene. In DNA form, the CDR3 reads TGTGCCAGCAGTCGACAGGGGGCACGTGGGGAGCTGTTTTTT. As protein: CASSRQGARGELFF.

The sample holds a few counts of this clone. This chain uses TRBV10-3 with TRBJ1-1; TRBD1 might be the D (6 bases). Germline V CDR1 and CDR2: ENHRY, SYGVKD. The germline V and J ends were trimmed by 0 bases and 7 bases, with 18 bases remaining between them. The CDR3 extends over 16 amino acids. CDR3 nucleotide sequence: TGTGCCATCAGTGAGTCGTTGGGCAGGGGAAAACTTGAAGCTTTCTTT. It encodes CAISESLGRGKLEAFF.

This sequence joins TRBV6-5 and TRBJ1-1; D is unclear. Trimming removed 5 bases from V and 4 bases from J, with 17 bases in between. CDR3 size: 15 residues. Per the germline V gene, CDR1 is MNHEY and CDR2 is SVGAGI. The CDR3 bases are TGTGCCAGCAGTAAGGCCCACTGGGCGGGCACTGAAGCTTTCTTT. It is translated as CASSKAHWAGTEAFF.

The genes are TRBV3-1 (or the pseudogene TRBV3-2) and TRBJ1-1; 8 bases are a match to TRBD1. The CDR3 runs 13 residues. V shed 5 bases and J 7 bases; nucleotides not matched to a gene: 6. CDR1 and CDR2 from the germline V gene are LGHDT and YNNKEL (reference sequence). The CDR3 nucleotides read TGTGCCAGCAGCACAGGGGGTCGGGGTGAAGCTTTCTTT. Amino acid sequence: CASSTGGRGEAFF.

The chain links TRBV6-4 to TRBJ2-2; possibly TRBD2 for D (7 bases). The germline gives CDR1 MRHNA, CDR2 SNTAGT. There are 16 residues in the CDR3. V was clipped by 2 bases and J by 0 bases, with 10 bases between them. In DNA form, the CDR3 reads TGTGCCAGCAGTGACGAGGGGGGGGCGAACACCGGGGAGCTGTTTTTT. Translation gives CASSDEGGANTGELFF.

The genes are TRBV6-5 and TRBJ2-7, with 9 bases identical to TRBD1. Germline V gene lookup returns CDR1 MNHEY and CDR2 SVGAGI. V shed 5 bases, J shed 2 bases, and the junction held 4 bases outside the gene matches. The CDR3 has 14 residues. The CDR3 sequence is CASSKDRGPYEQYF. The CDR3 DNA sequence: TGTGCCAGCAGTAAGGACAGGGGCCCCTACGAGCAGTACTTC.

This sequence joins TRBV27 and TRBJ1-2, with D tentatively TRBD1 (6 bases). The germline gives CDR1 MNHEY, CDR2 SMNVEV (reference sequence). CDR3 length equals 12 residues. The V and J ends lost 8 bases and 8 bases respectively, with 15 bases between them. This chain's CDR3 is CASGQTGKGYTF. DNA for the CDR3: TGTGCCAGCGGCCAAACAGGGAAGGGCTACACCTTC.

This clone was found once. This chain joins TRBV19 and TRBJ2-3; D may be TRBD2 (7 bases). Germline CDR1 is LNHDA and CDR2 is SQIVND (reference sequence). CDR3 length: 14 amino acids. V was cut by 6 bases and J by 2 bases, with 12 bases left in between. The CDR3 DNA sequence: TGTGCCAGTAGCCGGGGGGCCTTCACAGATACGCAGTATTTT. Protein product: CASSRGAFTDTQYF.

This chain connects TRBV24-1 to TRBJ1-5; weak D call: TRBD1 (5 bases). Germline V gene sequence: CDR1 KGHDR, CDR2 SFDVKD. The CDR3 covers 16 residues. Trimming cost V 5 bases and J 0 bases, with 13 bases left between them. The CDR3 spells CATSAQVLYSNQPQHF. The CDR3 coding sequence is TGTGCCACCAGTGCACAGGTGCTTTATAGCAATCAGCCCCAGCATTTT.

This clone was seen once. The chain joins TRBV6-6 to TRBJ1-2; D not certain. The CDR3 is 15 residues long. The germline CDR1 and CDR2 sequences are MNHNY and SVGAGI (reference sequence). Trimming took off 0 bases at V and 4 bases at J, with 12 bases between the two ends. DNA for the CDR3: TGTGCCAGCAGTTACTCGATTGAGGGTGCCTATGGCTACACCTTC. Translating it yields CASSYSIEGAYGYTF.

The chain employs TRBV6-2 or TRBV6-3 and TRBJ2-1; 13 nucleotides align to TRBD2. CDR1 is MNHEY, CDR2 SVGEGT, per germline. V shed 0 bases and J 7 bases; nucleotides not matched to a gene: 3. The CDR3 is 16 residues long. This chain's CDR3 is CASSYSRTSGRNEQFF. The CDR3 DNA reads TGTGCCAGCAGTTACTCGAGGACTAGCGGGAGAAATGAGCAGTTCTTC.